Presented here are 23 T cell receptor beta chains from one specimen sequenced in a study of cytomegalovirus exposure and HLA in healthy donors. Primers: 60 Vbeta forward and 13 Jbeta reverse. Profiling relied on immunoSEQ multiplex PCR, and the TCRdb table lists in-frame clones only, not all of them. The sample yields roughly 130,000 clones, 80% seen once. What was sequenced was PBMCs. Receptors originate from a man aged 30 to 39 in good health and CMV-seronegative.

The genes are TRBV7-7 and TRBJ2-5, with a possible D match to TRBD2 (5 bases). The DNA end is more similar to TRBJ2-7, so the J call may be wrong. Per germline, CDR1 SSHAT and CDR2 FNYEAQ (reference sequence). The CDR3 runs 13 residues. The CDR3 here is CASSTGPGYEQYF. The CDR3 nucleotides read TGTGCCAGCAGCACCGGTCCGGGGTACGAGCAGTACTTC.

The chain combines TRBV9 with TRBJ1-1; 8 bases match TRBD1. This CDR3 has 15 amino acids. From germline, CDR1 is SGDLS and CDR2 YYNGEE. Germline trimming cut 3 bases from V and 6 bases from J; bases unmatched to any gene: 10. As DNA, the CDR3 is TGTGCCAGCAGCGCATGGACAGGGTCCCCCTCTGAAGCTTTCTTT. Protein sequence: CASSAWTGSPSEAFF.

The gene calls are TRBV4-1 and TRBJ2-1; TRBD2 matches at 8 bases. The CDR3 runs to 15 residues. V lost 1 base, J lost 4 bases, and 3 bases stayed unmatched. Germline lookup yields CDR1 MGHRA and CDR2 YSYEKL. CDR3 nucleotides: TGCGCCAGCAGCCAAGTTAAGCGGGAGTACAATGAGCAGTTCTTC. It yields the protein CASSQVKREYNEQFF.

The rearrangement links TRBV11-3 to TRBJ2-1, with D possibly matching TRBD1 (7 bases). The germline CDR1 and CDR2 sequences are SGHNT and YENEEA. The CDR3 consists of 18 residues. Deletions cut 0 bases from V and 2 bases from J, with 17 bases between. CDR3 in DNA: TGTGCCAGCAGCTTAGATCAGGGGGGTAGCGGCGCCTACAATGAGCAGTTCTTC. This codes for CASSLDQGGSGAYNEQFF.

The chain employs TRBV9 and TRBJ2-3, with 7 bases matching TRBD1. The V segment lost 1 base and the J segment 2 bases; nucleotides outside the gene matches: 10. The length of the CDR3 is 17 residues. Germline V CDR1 and CDR2: SGDLS, YYNGEE. CDR3 nucleotides: TGTGCCAGCAGCGTACAGAAAGACAGGGCGACCACAGATACGCAGTATTTT. Translation gives CASSVQKDRATTDTQYF.

The rearrangement joins TRBV27 to TRBJ2-3; TRBD1 matches at 7 bases. Germline loops: CDR1 MNHEY, CDR2 SMNVEV (reference sequence). The CDR3 runs 14 residues. J lost 2 bases, V lost 5 bases, and 4 bases had no gene match. Here the CDR3 reads CASSPTGYTDTQYF. Here the CDR3 DNA reads TGTGCCAGCAGTCCGACAGGGTACACAGATACGCAGTATTTT.

J is TRBJ2-3 and V is TRBV30; D uncertain. CDR1 is GTSNPN, CDR2 SVGIG, per germline (reference sequence). V was clipped by 1 base and J by 10 bases, with 9 bases between them. There are 11 residues in the CDR3. CDR3 nucleotide sequence: TGTGCCTGGAGTGCCCCCTTTCCGCAGTATTTT. This encodes CAWSAPFPQYF.

The chain uses TRBV6-5 and TRBJ1-1; 8 nucleotides match TRBD1. This CDR3 has 15 amino acids. The V gene's germline CDR1 is MNHEY and CDR2 SVGAGI. V shed 6 bases, J shed 3 bases, and the junction held 9 bases outside the gene matches. The DNA of the CDR3 is TGTGCCAGCAGCCGATGGGACAGGACCTACACTGAAGCTTTCTTT. It codes for CASSRWDRTYTEAFF.

The genes are TRBV19 and TRBJ2-7; D ambiguous. The V and J ends lost 5 bases and 1 base respectively, with 15 bases between them. Germline V gene data show CDR1 as LNHDA and CDR2 as SQIVND (reference sequence). This CDR3 is 15 amino acids long. CDR3 coding DNA: TGTGCCAGTAGTTTCGCCGTACGCGGTTCCTACGAGCAGTACTTC. Protein sequence: CASSFAVRGSYEQYF.

The gene calls are TRBV27 and TRBJ1-5; 7 nucleotides align to TRBD1. Germline lookup yields CDR1 MNHEY and CDR2 SMNVEV (reference sequence). After removal of 6 bases from V and 4 bases from J, the junction contained 3 bases not matched to a gene. The CDR3 sequence is 13 residues long. Written as DNA, the CDR3 is TGTGCCAGCAGCCCCAGGGGGAATCAGCCCCAGCATTTT. Amino acid sequence: CASSPRGNQPQHF.

The chain carries TRBV5-4 and TRBJ2-7; TRBD2 agrees at 9 bases. With 4 bases clipped from V and 2 bases from J, the junction kept 4 bases outside the gene matches. Germline V gene sequence: CDR1 SGHNT, CDR2 YYREEE (reference sequence). This CDR3 region has 14 residues. The CDR3 spells CASSISGRTYEQYF. The DNA of the CDR3 is TGTGCCAGCAGCATTAGCGGGAGAACCTACGAGCAGTACTTC.

This chain uses TRBV5-1 with TRBJ1-2; 10 nucleotides align to TRBD1. The CDR3 covers 17 residues. Trimming cost V 0 bases and J 2 bases; bases outside gene matches: 7. CDR1 SGHRS and CDR2 YFSETQ come from the germline V gene. Written as DNA, the CDR3 is TGCGCCAGCAGCTTGGGGACTAAGGGACAGGGGAACTATGGCTACACCTTC. Encoded protein: CASSLGTKGQGNYGYTF.

The chain is built from TRBV13 and TRBJ1-3, with TRBD1 identical over 7 bases. CDR1 and CDR2 (germline): PRHDT, FYEKMQ (reference sequence). V lost 1 base and J lost 3; bases outside the gene matches: 3. CDR3 length: 15 amino acids. CDR3 coding DNA: TGTGCCAGCAGCTTAGAGGGGGCCATTGGAAACACCATATATTTT. Translating it yields CASSLEGAIGNTIYF.

The chain employs TRBV19 and TRBJ2-5; TRBD1 is a possible D gene (6 bases). Trimming took off 4 bases at V and 5 bases at J, with 11 bases between the two ends. From germline, CDR1 is LNHDA and CDR2 SQIVND (reference sequence). This CDR3 contains 13 residues. DNA for the CDR3: TGTGCCAGTAGTACACAGGGTGAGGAGACCCAGTACTTC. It translates to CASSTQGEETQYF.

The chain uses TRBV7-2 and TRBJ2-7, with 11 bases matching TRBD2. The CDR3 has 16 residues. CDR1 and CDR2 (germline): SGHTA, FQGNSA. The junction had 9 bases not matched to a gene; V was cut back by 6 bases and J by 2 bases. CDR3 in DNA: TGTGCCAGCAGGCGCGCCGGGACTAGCGGAACCTACGAGCAGTACTTC. Translated, it gives CASRRAGTSGTYEQYF.

The chain combines TRBV14 with TRBJ2-7; 7 nucleotides match TRBD2. Germline CDR1 is SGHDN and CDR2 is FVKESK. V lost 1 base and J lost 5; bases outside the gene matches: 11. The CDR3 extends over 16 amino acids. CDR3 nucleotide sequence: TGTGCCAGCAGCCAAGTAGCTAAGCGGGATGTAGACGAGCAGTACTTC. Translating it yields CASSQVAKRDVDEQYF.

The rearrangement uses TRBV19 and TRBJ2-4; D possibly corresponds to TRBD2 (5 bases). The CDR3 contains 14 residues. V lost 5 bases, J lost 10 bases, and 18 bases lay in between. Germline lookup yields CDR1 LNHDA and CDR2 SQIVND (reference sequence). The CDR3 DNA is TGTGCCAGTAGTTCTGAGACCGGGGAGTGGATTCAGTACTTC. This gives the protein CASSSETGEWIQYF.

This chain joins TRBV7-9 and TRBJ2-1; TRBD2 matches at 11 bases. Germline V gene sequence: CDR1 SEHNR, CDR2 FQNEAQ (reference sequence). The CDR3 length is 15 residues. J was trimmed by 9 bases and V by 3 bases; bases with no gene match: 7. In DNA form, the CDR3 reads TGTGCCAGCAGCTTTTATAGCGGGAGGGTACCTGAGCAGTTCTTC. Residues: CASSFYSGRVPEQFF.

This rearrangement joins TRBV7-2 to TRBJ1-3; D may be TRBD1 (6 bases). The germline V and J ends were trimmed by 1 base and 1 base, with 8 bases remaining between them. Germline CDR1 and CDR2: SGHTA and FQGNSA. This CDR3 is 15 amino acids long. The CDR3 region has the DNA TGTGCCAGCAGCTTAGTCAGGGGTTCTGGAAACACCATATATTTT. It codes for CASSLVRGSGNTIYF.

The genes are TRBV10-3 and TRBJ1-1, with a weak D call TRBD1 (5 bases). V lost 7 bases and J 0 bases, leaving 21 bases between the germline ends. From germline, CDR1 is ENHRY and CDR2 SYGVKD. The CDR3 covers 17 residues. The CDR3 sequence: CAIKEGLRRKMNTEAFF. The CDR3 DNA reads TGTGCCATCAAGGAGGGGTTACGACGGAAGATGAACACTGAAGCTTTCTTT.

The rearrangement uses TRBV2 and TRBJ1-2; a possible D gene is TRBD1 (5 bases). V lost 6 bases, J lost 8 bases, and 19 bases lay in between. Germline CDR1 reads SNHLY; CDR2 reads FYNNEI. The CDR3 extends over 14 amino acids. The CDR3 region has the DNA TGTGCCAGCAGAGATACTGGTGGGGCAATCGGCTACACCTTC. This codes for CASRDTGGAIGYTF.

The J gene is TRBJ2-1, the V gene TRBV5-8, with a tentative D call TRBD1 (6 bases). Germline-derived CDR1 and CDR2 are SGHTS and YDEGEE. This CDR3 comprises 13 residues. Trimming removed 0 bases at V and 10 bases at J, with 11 bases between. The CDR3 DNA follows: TGTGCCAGCAGCTTGGACAGGGTCAACGAGCAGTTCTTC. This codes for CASSLDRVNEQFF.

The V and J genes are TRBV27 and TRBJ2-5; tentatively, D is TRBD1 (6 bases). The germline gives CDR1 MNHEY, CDR2 SMNVEV (reference sequence). The CDR3 consists of 17 residues. Trimming pared 3 bases from V and 3 bases from J, leaving 20 bases between. Written as DNA, the CDR3 is TGTGCCAGCAGTTTTGGGTGGACGAACAGGGTCGAAGAGACCCAGTACTTC. This encodes CASSFGWTNRVEETQYF.